The clone carrying this TCR beta chain has just a few counts. The antigen remains unidentified. The sample is drawn from a study of beta chain features in type 1 diabetes. Study-wide context: The examined sorted cells totaled 107,917,701 across samples. General study results and limits: Significant though moderate, a shortening of TCRB CDR3s appeared in all four CD4+ subsets of Type 1 diabetes patients. A cDNA-based sequencing approach could over-represent cells with high TCR expression.

The CDR3 totals 16 residues. Trimming cost V 3 bases and J 2 bases; bases outside gene matches: 8. Looked up from germline, CDR1 is SGHRS and CDR2 is YFSETQ. Expressed TCRB transcripts were sequenced, since all the RNA that had been isolated was reverse transcribed. For naive, central memory and regulatory T cell samples, reads averaged roughly 3.6 million. Profiling relied on immunoSEQ multiplex PCR, and the TCRdb table lists in-frame clones only, not all of them. The sample shows 200,000 to 300,000 clones, about 14% of them seen only once. The sequenced sample was naive CD4+ T cells from blood. The sequence was collected from a man aged 25-45 years with type 1 diabetes. V is TRBV5-1 and J is TRBJ2-3; TRBD2 agrees at 8 bases. CDR3: CASSSSGTSVTDTQYF. CDR3 nucleotide sequence: TGCGCCAGCAGCTCGTCCGGGACTAGTGTCACAGATACGCAGTATTTT.